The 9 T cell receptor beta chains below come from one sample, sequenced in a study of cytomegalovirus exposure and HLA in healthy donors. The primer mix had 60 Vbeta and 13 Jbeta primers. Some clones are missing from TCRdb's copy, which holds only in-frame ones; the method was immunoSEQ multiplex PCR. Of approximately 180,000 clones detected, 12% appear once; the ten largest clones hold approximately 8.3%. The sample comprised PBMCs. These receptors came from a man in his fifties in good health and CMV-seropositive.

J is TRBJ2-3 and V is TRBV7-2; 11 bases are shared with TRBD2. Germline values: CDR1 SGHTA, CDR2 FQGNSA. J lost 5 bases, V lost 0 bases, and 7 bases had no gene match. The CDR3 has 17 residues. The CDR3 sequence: CASSLAATSGGGDTQYF. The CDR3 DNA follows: TGTGCCAGCAGCTTAGCAGCCACTAGCGGGGGCGGAGATACGCAGTATTTT.

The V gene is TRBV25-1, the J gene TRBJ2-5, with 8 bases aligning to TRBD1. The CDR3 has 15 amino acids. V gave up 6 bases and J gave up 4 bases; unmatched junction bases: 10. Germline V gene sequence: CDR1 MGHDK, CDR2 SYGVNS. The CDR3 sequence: CASSDRQGPGETQYF. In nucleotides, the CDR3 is TGTGCCAGCAGCGACAGACAGGGGCCCGGAGAGACCCAGTACTTC.

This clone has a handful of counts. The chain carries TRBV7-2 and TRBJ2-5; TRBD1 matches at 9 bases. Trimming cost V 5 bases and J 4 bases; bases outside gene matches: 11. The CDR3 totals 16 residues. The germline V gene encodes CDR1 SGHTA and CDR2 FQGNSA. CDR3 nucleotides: TGTGCCAGCAGCCGTGGGACAGGGAGGAGAGGAGAGACCCAGTACTTC. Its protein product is CASSRGTGRRGETQYF.

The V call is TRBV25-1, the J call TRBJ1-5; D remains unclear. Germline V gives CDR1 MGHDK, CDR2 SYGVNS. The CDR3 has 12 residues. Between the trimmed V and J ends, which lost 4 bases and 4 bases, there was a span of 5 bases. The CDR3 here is CASSGVNQPQHF. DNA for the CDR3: TGTGCCAGCAGTGGAGTAAATCAGCCCCAGCATTTT.

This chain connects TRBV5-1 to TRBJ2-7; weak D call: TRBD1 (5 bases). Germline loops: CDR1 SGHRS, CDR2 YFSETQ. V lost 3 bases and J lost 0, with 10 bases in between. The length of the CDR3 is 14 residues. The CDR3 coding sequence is TGCGCCAGCAGCTCCCTGACAGTCTCCTACGAGCAGTACTTC. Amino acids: CASSSLTVSYEQYF.

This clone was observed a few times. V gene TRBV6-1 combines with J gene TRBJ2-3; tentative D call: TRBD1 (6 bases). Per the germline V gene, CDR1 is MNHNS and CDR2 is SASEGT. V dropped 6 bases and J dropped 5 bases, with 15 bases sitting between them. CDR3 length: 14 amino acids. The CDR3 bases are TGTGCCAGCAGCCTTGGACAGTCGAAAGATACGCAGTATTTT. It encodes CASSLGQSKDTQYF.

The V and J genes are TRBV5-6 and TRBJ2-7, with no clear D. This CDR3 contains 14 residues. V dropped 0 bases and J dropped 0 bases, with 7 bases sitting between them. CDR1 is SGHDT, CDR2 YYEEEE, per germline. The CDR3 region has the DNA TGTGCCAGCAGCTTGGTACTGTCCTCCTACGAGCAGTACTTC. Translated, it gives CASSLVLSSYEQYF.

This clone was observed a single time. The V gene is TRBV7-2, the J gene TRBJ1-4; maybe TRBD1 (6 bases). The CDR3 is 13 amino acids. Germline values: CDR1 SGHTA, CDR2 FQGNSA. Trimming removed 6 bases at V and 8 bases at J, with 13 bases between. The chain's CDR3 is CASRKLQGEKLFF. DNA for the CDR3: TGTGCCAGCAGGAAATTGCAGGGGGAAAAACTGTTTTTT.

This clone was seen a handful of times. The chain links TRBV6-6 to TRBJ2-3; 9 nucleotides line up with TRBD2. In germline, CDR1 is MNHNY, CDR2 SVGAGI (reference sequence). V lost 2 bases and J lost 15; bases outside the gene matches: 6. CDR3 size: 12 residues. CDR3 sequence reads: CASSYTSGSSYF. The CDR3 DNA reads TGTGCCAGCAGTTACACTAGCGGGTCTTCTTATTTT.